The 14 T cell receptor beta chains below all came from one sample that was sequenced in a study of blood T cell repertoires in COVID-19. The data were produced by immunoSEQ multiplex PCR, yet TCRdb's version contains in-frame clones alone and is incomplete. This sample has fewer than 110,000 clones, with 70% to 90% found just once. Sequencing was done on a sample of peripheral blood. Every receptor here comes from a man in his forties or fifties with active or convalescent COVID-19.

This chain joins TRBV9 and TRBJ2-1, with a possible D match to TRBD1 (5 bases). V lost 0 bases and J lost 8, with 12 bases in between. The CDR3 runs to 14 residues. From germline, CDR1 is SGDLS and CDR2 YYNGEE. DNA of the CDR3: TGTGCCAGCAGCGTAGGGACACTCTCGGATGAGCAGTTCTTC. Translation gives CASSVGTLSDEQFF.

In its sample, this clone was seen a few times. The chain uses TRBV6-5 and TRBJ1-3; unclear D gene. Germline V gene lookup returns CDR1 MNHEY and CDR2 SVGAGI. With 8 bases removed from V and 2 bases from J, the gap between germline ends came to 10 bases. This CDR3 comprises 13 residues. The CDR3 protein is CASGGDPGNTIYF. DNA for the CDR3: TGTGCCAGCGGAGGAGACCCTGGAAACACCATATATTTT.

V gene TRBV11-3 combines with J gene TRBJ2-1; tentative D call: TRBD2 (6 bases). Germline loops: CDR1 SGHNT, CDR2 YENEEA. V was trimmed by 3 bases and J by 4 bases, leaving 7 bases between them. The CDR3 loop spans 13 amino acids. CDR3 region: CASSFGGYNEQFF. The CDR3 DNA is TGTGCCAGCAGCTTCGGAGGGTACAATGAGCAGTTCTTC.

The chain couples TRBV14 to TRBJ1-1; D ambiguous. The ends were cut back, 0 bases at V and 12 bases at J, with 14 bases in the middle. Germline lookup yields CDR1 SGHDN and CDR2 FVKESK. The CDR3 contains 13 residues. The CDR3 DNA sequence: TGTGCCAGCAGCCAAGACGGAAGGACTCCTCCTTTCTTT. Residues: CASSQDGRTPPFF.

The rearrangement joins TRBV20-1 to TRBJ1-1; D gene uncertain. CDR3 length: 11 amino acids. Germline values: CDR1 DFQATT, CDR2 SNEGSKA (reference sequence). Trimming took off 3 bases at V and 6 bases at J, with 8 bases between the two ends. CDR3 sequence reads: CSARRPPEAFF. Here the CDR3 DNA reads TGCAGTGCTAGGAGGCCGCCTGAAGCTTTCTTT.

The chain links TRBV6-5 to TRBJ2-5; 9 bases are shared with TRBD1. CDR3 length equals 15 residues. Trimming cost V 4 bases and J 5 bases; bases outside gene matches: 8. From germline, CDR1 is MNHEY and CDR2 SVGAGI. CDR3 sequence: CASSSQQGAGETQYF. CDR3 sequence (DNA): TGTGCCAGCAGTTCACAACAGGGGGCGGGGGAGACCCAGTACTTC.

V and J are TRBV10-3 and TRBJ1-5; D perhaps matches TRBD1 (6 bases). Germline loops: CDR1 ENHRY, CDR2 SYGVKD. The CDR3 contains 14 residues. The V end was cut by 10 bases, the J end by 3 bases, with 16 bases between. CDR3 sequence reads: CATRGASTNQPQHF. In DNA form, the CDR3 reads TGTGCCACCCGGGGGGCGTCCACCAATCAGCCCCAGCATTTT.

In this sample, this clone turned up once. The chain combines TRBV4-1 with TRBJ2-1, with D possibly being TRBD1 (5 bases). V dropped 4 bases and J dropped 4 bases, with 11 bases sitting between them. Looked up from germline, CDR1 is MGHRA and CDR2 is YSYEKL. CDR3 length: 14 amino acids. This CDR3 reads CASSPSQEYNEQFF. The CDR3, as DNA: TGCGCCAGCAGCCCTTCACAGGAATACAATGAGCAGTTCTTC.

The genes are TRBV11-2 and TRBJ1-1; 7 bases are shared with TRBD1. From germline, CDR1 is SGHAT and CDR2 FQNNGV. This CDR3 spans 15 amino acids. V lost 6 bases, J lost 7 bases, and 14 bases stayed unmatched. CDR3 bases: TGTGCCAGCAGAACTACCATCGGGACAGACGGTGAAGCTTTCTTT. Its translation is CASRTTIGTDGEAFF.

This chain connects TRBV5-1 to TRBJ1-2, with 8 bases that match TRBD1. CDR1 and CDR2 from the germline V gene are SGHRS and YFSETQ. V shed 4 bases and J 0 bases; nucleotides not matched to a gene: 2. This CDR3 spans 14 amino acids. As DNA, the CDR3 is TGCGCCAGCAGCCAGGGGGCCTCTAACTATGGCTACACCTTC. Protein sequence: CASSQGASNYGYTF.

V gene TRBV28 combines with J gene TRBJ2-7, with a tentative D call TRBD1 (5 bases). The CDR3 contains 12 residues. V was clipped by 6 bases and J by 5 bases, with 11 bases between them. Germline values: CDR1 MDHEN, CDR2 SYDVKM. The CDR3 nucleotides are TGTGCCAGCAGGGGGCTCCTCGACGAGCAGTACTTC. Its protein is CASRGLLDEQYF.

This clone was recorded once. CDR3 coding DNA: TGTGCCAGCAGGAGCGACAGGAGAAGCAATCAGCCCCAGCATTTT. It encodes CASRSDRRSNQPQHF. The V call is TRBV6-5, the J call TRBJ1-5; TRBD1 might be the D (6 bases). The CDR3 loop spans 15 amino acids. The germline gives CDR1 MNHEY, CDR2 SVGAGI. Trimming left V 6 bases short and J 1 base short, with 13 bases between.

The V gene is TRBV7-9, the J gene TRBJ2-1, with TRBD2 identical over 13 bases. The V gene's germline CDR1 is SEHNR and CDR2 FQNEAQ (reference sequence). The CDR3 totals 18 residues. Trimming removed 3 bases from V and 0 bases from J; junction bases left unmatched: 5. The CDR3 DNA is TGTGCCAGCAGCTTTATGTGGACTAGCGGGGGCTCCTACAATGAGCAGTTCTTC. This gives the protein CASSFMWTSGGSYNEQFF. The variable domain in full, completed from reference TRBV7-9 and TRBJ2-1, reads DTGVSQNPRHKITKRGQNVTFRCDPISEHNRLYWYRQTLGQGPEFLTYFQNEAQLEKSRLLSDRFSAERPKGSFSTLEIQRTEQGDSAMYLCASSFMWTSGGSYNEQFFGPGTRLTVL.

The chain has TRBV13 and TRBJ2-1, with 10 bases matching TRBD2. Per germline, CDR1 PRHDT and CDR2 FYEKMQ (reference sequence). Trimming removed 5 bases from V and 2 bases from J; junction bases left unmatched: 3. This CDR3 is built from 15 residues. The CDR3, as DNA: TGTGCCAGCAGCCGGACTAGCGGAGCCTACAATGAGCAGTTCTTC. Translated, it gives CASSRTSGAYNEQFF.